These 29 T cell receptor beta chains were sequenced from one sample in a study of early T cells in non-severe SARS-CoV-2 infection. A single record per CDR3 protein comes from TCRdb applying MiXCR to the 5' RACE reads. The sample holds tens of thousands of distinct CDR3 sequences, about an eighth seen once. Source material: whole blood. These receptors came from an adult who was a healthcare worker with PCR-confirmed SARS-CoV-2 infection or an uninfected control (not recorded which).

This chain links TRBV27 with TRBJ1-1, with 12 bases lining up with TRBD1. The germline gives CDR1 MNHEY, CDR2 SMNVEV (reference sequence). Trimming took 3 bases from V and 4 from J; bases not matched to a gene: 3. The CDR3 extends over 15 amino acids. The CDR3 coding sequence is TGTGCCAGCAGTTTTGGGGACAGGGGGCGCACTGAAGCTTTCTTT. Amino acid sequence: CASSFGDRGRTEAFF.

This clonotype was found a few times. The chain is built from TRBV7-2 and TRBJ1-1; D remains unclear. The CDR3 length is 14 residues. The germline gives CDR1 SGHTA, CDR2 FQGNSA. V lost 1 base and J lost 0, with 6 bases in between. The CDR3 nucleotides are TGTGCCAGCAGCTTAGTGGGCGTGAACACTGAAGCTTTCTTT. Amino acids: CASSLVGVNTEAFF. Using reference TRBV7-2 and TRBJ1-1 for the parts outside the CDR3, the full variable domain is GAGVSQSPSNKVTEKGKDVELRCDPISGHTALYWYRQSLGQGLEFLIYFQGNSAPDKSGLPSDRFSAERTGGSVSTLTIQRTQQEDSAVYLCASSLVGVNTEAFFGQGTRLTVV.

This clonotype has at least ten counts. The rearrangement links TRBV6-4 to TRBJ2-4, with TRBD2 as a possible D gene (5 bases). V dropped 6 bases and J dropped 9 bases, with 12 bases sitting between them. Germline CDR1 MRHNA, CDR2 SNTAGT. The CDR3 contains 12 residues. CDR3 bases: TGTGCCAGCAGGGACGAGGGTGGCATTCAGTACTTC. Translation: CASRDEGGIQYF.

This clonotype appeared many times. The gene calls are TRBV18 and TRBJ2-1; TRBD2 is a possible D gene (5 bases). CDR3 length equals 12 residues. V was clipped by 6 bases and J by 3 bases, with 6 bases between them. CDR1 KGHSH and CDR2 LQKENI come from the germline V gene. The CDR3 sequence: CASSGLYNEQFF. In DNA, the CDR3 is TGTGCCAGCTCCGGACTCTACAATGAGCAGTTCTTC.

This clonotype appeared a few times. The chain uses TRBV9 and TRBJ2-3; no clear D. The CDR3 is made up of 15 amino acids. Per germline, CDR1 SGDLS and CDR2 YYNGEE. V lost 4 bases and J lost 2, with 14 bases in between. The CDR3 loop reads CASSLSPAITDTQYF. The CDR3 DNA is TGTGCCAGCAGCCTTTCCCCGGCGATCACAGATACGCAGTATTTT.

This clonotype was counted between two and nine times. V and J are TRBV29-1 and TRBJ2-7; D might be TRBD1 or TRBD2, each matching 5 bases. The CDR3 runs to 11 residues. CDR1 and CDR2 (germline): SQVTM, ANQGSEA. V was pared by 6 bases and J by 5 bases, with 11 bases between. The CDR3 sequence is CSVKGTHEQYF. The CDR3, as DNA: TGCAGCGTAAAGGGGACCCACGAGCAGTACTTC.

Only a few counts were recorded for this clonotype. The chain combines TRBV7-9 with TRBJ2-3, with 9 bases that match TRBD2. Germline CDR1 reads SEHNR; CDR2 reads FQNEAQ (reference sequence). With V trimmed by 0 bases and J by 5 bases, 9 bases remained unmatched. This CDR3 region has 17 residues. This CDR3 reads CASSLASSSGIRDTQYF. The DNA for the CDR3 is TGTGCCAGCAGCTTAGCCTCGTCTAGCGGGATAAGAGATACGCAGTATTTT.

This clonotype was counted ten times or more. J is TRBJ2-7 and V is TRBV3-1; either TRBD1 or TRBD2 may supply D (5 bases each). Germline V gene sequence: CDR1 LGHDT, CDR2 YNNKEL (reference sequence). V lost 4 bases and J lost 2, with 12 bases in between. CDR3 length: 14 residues. The CDR3 sequence is CASSLGTGTYEQYF. The CDR3 nucleotides read TGTGCCAGCAGCCTAGGGACCGGAACCTACGAGCAGTACTTC.

The sample holds a few counts of this clonotype. The chain links TRBV5-1 to TRBJ2-1; TRBD2 matches 7 bases. CDR3 length: 13 residues. CDR1 is SGHRS, CDR2 YFSETQ, per germline. J lost 5 bases, V lost 7 bases, and 6 bases had no gene match. The CDR3 nucleotides are TGCGCCAGCGGGGACTATCCGAACAATGAGCAGTTCTTC. Amino acids: CASGDYPNNEQFF. Supplemented by reference TRBV5-1 and TRBJ2-1, the full variable domain reads KAGVTQTPRYLIKTRGQQVTLSCSPISGHRSVSWYQQTPGQGLQFLFEYFSETQRNKGNFPGRFSGRQFSNSRSEMNVSTLELGDSALYLCASGDYPNNEQFFGPGTRLTVL.

The chain employs TRBV20-1 and TRBJ2-3, with D possibly matching TRBD2 (5 bases). The CDR3 consists of 16 residues. V was pared by 4 bases and J by 0 bases, with 17 bases between. Per germline, CDR1 DFQATT and CDR2 SNEGSKA (reference sequence). CDR3 protein: CSAKRLAASSTDTQYF. The CDR3 DNA sequence: TGCAGTGCTAAGCGTCTAGCAGCGTCTAGCACAGATACGCAGTATTTT.

CDR3 residues: CASSPGHPYEQYF. CDR3 DNA sequence: TGTGCCAGCAGTCCGGGACACCCCTACGAGCAGTACTTC. This sequence joins TRBV6-2 or TRBV6-3 and TRBJ2-7, with a tentative D call TRBD1 (6 bases). V was shortened by 5 bases and J by 2 bases, with 10 bases between the two germline ends. CDR1 and CDR2 from the germline V gene are MNHEY and SVGEGT. CDR3 length equals 13 residues.

This clonotype was seen more than once but under ten times. Compared with germline, one end of the junction differs, possibly owing to a read error. The V and J genes are TRBV7-7 and TRBJ2-1; perhaps D is TRBD1 or TRBD2 (5 bases each). The CDR3 length is 15 residues. Germline-derived CDR1 and CDR2 are SSHAT and FNYEAQ (reference sequence). The CDR3 bases are TGTGCTAGCAGCCAAGAGGGGACCTCCTACAATGAGCAGTTCTTC. Protein sequence: CASSQEGTSYNEQFF.

This clonotype was counted at least ten times. J is TRBJ2-5 and V is TRBV7-3; D is unresolved. The length of the CDR3 is 13 residues. Germline lookup yields CDR1 SGHTA and CDR2 FQGTGA. V was cut by 0 bases and J by 5 bases, with 7 bases left in between. This CDR3 reads CASSLTVRETQYF. The CDR3 nucleotides read TGTGCCAGCAGCTTAACGGTTAGGGAGACCCAGTACTTC.

This chain links TRBV20-1 with TRBJ1-6, with 7 bases fitting TRBD1. The CDR3 loop spans 15 amino acids. V was clipped by 6 bases and J by 7 bases; unmatched bases: 12. CDR1 and CDR2 (germline): DFQATT, SNEGSKA (reference sequence). CDR3 loop: CSARRRDSENSPLHF. The CDR3, as DNA: TGCAGTGCCCGAAGGCGGGACAGCGAGAATTCACCCCTCCACTTT.

This clonotype has a handful of counts. This chain joins TRBV20-1 and TRBJ2-1; TRBD2 matches at 8 bases. With V trimmed by 5 bases and J by 4 bases, 7 bases remained unmatched. This CDR3 region has 14 residues. The V gene's germline CDR1 is DFQATT and CDR2 SNEGSKA (reference sequence). The CDR3 bases are TGCAGTGCTCCACGGGGGGGCTTTTACAATGAGCAGTTCTTC. It is translated as CSAPRGGFYNEQFF.

This clonotype was seen repeatedly, ten times or more. The V call is TRBV20-1, the J call TRBJ1-3; D remains ambiguous. Germline V lookup: CDR1 DFQATT, CDR2 SNEGSKA (reference sequence). Trimming cost V 3 bases and J 9 bases, with 15 bases left between them. CDR3 size: 13 residues. The chain's CDR3 is CSARGTTAGTIYF. The DNA for the CDR3 is TGCAGTGCTAGGGGAACAACCGCGGGCACCATATATTTT.

The rearrangement links TRBV18 to TRBJ2-5; 7 nucleotides agree with TRBD1. Germline CDR1 is KGHSH and CDR2 is LQKENI. This CDR3 is 15 amino acids long. The V and J ends lost 4 bases and 2 bases, in that order; junction bases with no gene match: 7. The CDR3 DNA reads TGTGCCAGCTCACATCCGGGACAGCTACAAGAGACCCAGTACTTC. Amino acids: CASSHPGQLQETQYF. Complete variable domain (other parts from reference TRBV18 and TRBJ2-5): NAGVMQNPRHLVRRRGQEARLRCSPMKGHSHVYWYRQLPEEGLKFMVYLQKENIIDESGMPKERFSAEFPKEGPSILRIQQVVRGDSAAYFCASSHPGQLQETQYFGPGTRLLVL.

This clonotype has at least ten counts. V gene TRBV5-1 combines with J gene TRBJ1-1; D is ambiguous. This CDR3 region has 14 residues. V was cut by 0 bases and J by 1 base, with 7 bases left in between. Germline V CDR1 and CDR2: SGHRS, YFSETQ. The DNA of the CDR3 is TGCGCCAGCAGCTTGGTGTCCAGGAACACTGAAGCTTTCTTT. It codes for CASSLVSRNTEAFF.

V is TRBV6-5 and J is TRBJ2-5; D unclear. Trimming shortened V by 4 bases and J by 5 bases, and 17 bases separated the two germline ends. Germline assignment: CDR1 MNHEY and CDR2 SVGAGI. The CDR3 has 15 amino acids. Here the CDR3 reads CASSSRSLSAETQYF. For the CDR3, the DNA is TGTGCCAGCAGTTCCCGCAGTCTTTCCGCCGAGACCCAGTACTTC.

This rearrangement joins TRBV11-3 to TRBJ2-7; no definite D call. CDR1 and CDR2 from the germline V gene are SGHNT and YENEEA. CDR3 length: 15 residues. V lost 0 bases to trimming and J lost 1 base, with 10 bases between them. The CDR3 is CASSLELSSSYEQYF. The CDR3 bases are TGTGCCAGCAGCTTAGAGCTGAGCAGTTCCTACGAGCAGTACTTC. Using reference TRBV11-3 and TRBJ2-7 for the parts outside the CDR3, the full variable domain is EAGVVQSPRYKIIEKKQPVAFWCNPISGHNTLYWYLQNLGQGPELLIRYENEEAVDDSQLPKDRFSAERLKGVDSTLKIQPAELGDSAVYLCASSLELSSSYEQYFGPGTRLTVT.

This clonotype has a handful of counts. This rearrangement joins TRBV7-9 to TRBJ2-7; 11 positions match TRBD2. This CDR3 contains 17 residues. Germline loops: CDR1 SEHNR, CDR2 FQNEAQ (reference sequence). V lost 3 bases, J lost 2 bases, and 9 bases stayed unmatched. The CDR3 coding sequence is TGTGCCAGCAGCTTGAAGACGATAGCGGGGGGGCCCTACGAGCAGTACTTC. Encoded protein: CASSLKTIAGGPYEQYF.

This clonotype was seen a handful of times. The gene calls are TRBV29-1 and TRBJ2-1; tentatively, D is TRBD1 or TRBD2 (5 bases each). Trimming removed 5 bases at V and 6 bases at J, with 14 bases between. The germline V gene encodes CDR1 SQVTM and CDR2 ANQGSEA. CDR3 length: 13 residues. DNA of the CDR3: TGCAGCGTTCGAGGGAGTCAGGGCAATGAGCAGTTCTTC. This encodes CSVRGSQGNEQFF.

V and J are TRBV20-1 and TRBJ2-3, with no clear D. Germline V CDR1 and CDR2: DFQATT, SNEGSKA (reference sequence). V was shortened by 1 base and J by 0 bases, with 8 bases between the two germline ends. The CDR3 contains 14 residues. Here the CDR3 reads CSARAFASTDTQYF. The DNA of the CDR3 is TGCAGTGCTAGAGCTTTCGCGAGCACAGATACGCAGTATTTT.

This clonotype has just a few counts. CDR3 loop: CASSYSSGSYNEQFF. In DNA form, the CDR3 reads TGTGCCAGCAGTTACTCAAGCGGCTCCTACAATGAGCAGTTCTTC. The rearrangement uses TRBV6-2 or TRBV6-3 and TRBJ2-1, with D possibly TRBD2 on 5 matching bases. Germline CDR1 and CDR2: MNHEY and SVGEGT. This CDR3 comprises 15 residues. V was shortened by 0 bases and J by 0 bases, with 6 bases between the two germline ends.

V and J are TRBV12-3 or TRBV12-4 and TRBJ2-2, with 11 bases that match TRBD1. This CDR3 is built from 14 residues. V shed 9 bases, J shed 5 bases, and the junction held 5 bases outside the gene matches. The CDR3 spells CASQGQGGTGELFF. The CDR3 bases are TGTGCCAGTCAGGGACAGGGGGGAACCGGGGAGCTGTTTTTT.

In this sample, this clonotype turned up a few times. The chain recombines TRBV6-2 or TRBV6-3 with TRBJ1-6; D not resolved. Between the trimmed V and J ends, which lost 5 bases and 0 bases, there was a span of 14 bases. The CDR3 totals 17 residues. Germline V gene data show CDR1 as MNHEY and CDR2 as SVGEGT. The CDR3 DNA reads TGTGCCAGCAGTCTCCCCCGGCAGAGCTCCTATAATTCACCCCTCCACTTT. It is translated as CASSLPRQSSYNSPLHF.

This clonotype was observed many times. The chain is built from TRBV7-9 and TRBJ2-1; 9 bases map to TRBD2. This CDR3 is 16 amino acids long. CDR1 is SEHNR, CDR2 FQNEAQ, per germline (reference sequence). The J segment lost 5 bases and the V segment lost 1 base, leaving 6 bases of the junction unmatched. CDR3 coding DNA: TGTGCCAGCAGCTTAGGAAGCGGGAGGCCCAACAATGAGCAGTTCTTC. Encoded protein: CASSLGSGRPNNEQFF.

The chain combines TRBV6-2 or TRBV6-3 with TRBJ2-7; perhaps D is TRBD1 or TRBD2 (5 bases each). Germline CDR1 MNHEY, CDR2 SVGEGT. V was trimmed by 0 bases and J by 3 bases, leaving 12 bases between them. The CDR3 consists of 15 residues. CDR3 DNA: TGTGCCAGCAGTTACTCGGCTAGCAGGGTCTACGAGCAGTACTTC. It codes for CASSYSASRVYEQYF.

This clonotype has at least ten counts. The rearrangement links TRBV7-2 to TRBJ2-3; the D gene could be TRBD1 or TRBD2 (6 bases each). The CDR3 loop spans 15 amino acids. Germline CDR1 and CDR2: SGHTA and FQGNSA. The V end was cut by 4 bases, the J end by 6 bases, with 17 bases between. The CDR3: CASSSYAGAGDTQYF. The CDR3 DNA reads as TGTGCCAGCAGCTCATATGCAGGGGCGGGGGATACGCAGTATTTT.